One and the same sample provided the 28 T cell receptor beta chains below, sequenced in a study of T cells after posttransplantation cyclophosphamide. The naive gate required viable CD3+CD4+ or CD3+CD8+ cells with CCR7+CD45RA+CD45RO-CD95-CD27+CD28+ phenotype. Assay used: immunoSEQ multiplex PCR; TCRdb lists only in-frame clones, some missing. Counted here are tens of thousands of clones, less than 98% occurring once; the ten biggest clones make up around 0.13%. Sequencing used naive CD4+ T cells sorted from PBMCs. The receptors were sampled from a man over 45 in good health, CMV-negative, and a related stem cell transplant donor.

V is TRBV7-9 and J is TRBJ2-1, with 10 bases matching TRBD2. Germline V gene data show CDR1 as SEHNR and CDR2 as FQNEAQ (reference sequence). This CDR3 region has 16 residues. Losses at the gene ends were 5 bases for V and 4 bases for J; bases not matched to a gene: 8. The chain's CDR3 is CASSKSTSGTYNEQFF. The CDR3 nucleotides read TGTGCCAGCAGCAAGAGCACTAGCGGGACTTACAATGAGCAGTTCTTC. The full variable domain, in which reference TRBV7-9 and TRBJ2-1 provide the parts outside the CDR3, is DTGVSQNPRHKITKRGQNVTFRCDPISEHNRLYWYRQTLGQGPEFLTYFQNEAQLEKSRLLSDRFSAERPKGSFSTLEIQRTEQGDSAMYLCASSKSTSGTYNEQFFGPGTRLTVL.

The rearrangement links TRBV7-2 to TRBJ1-5; no reliable D call. The V gene's germline CDR1 is SGHTA and CDR2 FQGNSA. The CDR3 spans 15 residues. V was clipped by 1 base and J by 4 bases, with 11 bases between them. The CDR3 region is CASSLVTQNNQPQHF. CDR3 bases: TGTGCCAGCAGCTTAGTGACTCAGAATAATCAGCCCCAGCATTTT.

The rearrangement links TRBV6-6 to TRBJ1-2; possibly TRBD1 for D (5 bases). Per the germline V gene, CDR1 is MNHNY and CDR2 is SVGAGI (reference sequence). The CDR3 sequence is 14 residues long. V was clipped by 2 bases and J by 2 bases, with 9 bases between them. CDR3 region: CASSYGQGNYGYTF. The CDR3, as DNA: TGTGCCAGCAGTTACGGGCAGGGAAACTATGGCTACACCTTC.

V gene TRBV18 combines with J gene TRBJ1-2; tentatively, D is TRBD1 (5 bases). Germline V CDR1 and CDR2: KGHSH, LQKENI. CDR3 length: 19 residues. Trimming stripped 0 bases from V and 7 bases from J, with 27 bases between. For the CDR3, the DNA is TGTGCCAGCTCACCACCGAACCTTCAGAATTGGGGGACTTCTTTTGGCTACACCTTC. Translating gives CASSPPNLQNWGTSFGYTF.

The rearrangement joins TRBV10-3 to TRBJ2-5; 7 nucleotides align to TRBD2. V shed 3 bases, J shed 3 bases, and the junction held 4 bases outside the gene matches. The V gene's germline CDR1 is ENHRY and CDR2 SYGVKD. The CDR3 runs to 14 residues. CDR3 residues: CAISDAGDKETQYF. In DNA form, the CDR3 reads TGTGCCATCAGTGATGCGGGGGATAAAGAGACCCAGTACTTC.

The chain is built from TRBV5-1 and TRBJ1-1; 7 nucleotides align to TRBD1. V trimming: 1 base; J trimming: 4 bases; junction bases outside the gene matches: 7. The CDR3 has 15 residues. Germline CDR1 SGHRS, CDR2 YFSETQ. CDR3 loop: CASSLIGGESTEAFF. CDR3 sequence (DNA): TGCGCCAGCAGCTTGATAGGGGGCGAGAGCACTGAAGCTTTCTTT. The entire variable domain, with the rest obtained from reference TRBV5-1 and TRBJ1-1, is as follows: KAGVTQTPRYLIKTRGQQVTLSCSPISGHRSVSWYQQTPGQGLQFLFEYFSETQRNKGNFPGRFSGRQFSNSRSEMNVSTLELGDSALYLCASSLIGGESTEAFFGQGTRLTVV.

This chain links TRBV27 with TRBJ2-3; D not certain. The CDR3 is 14 residues long. V gave up 5 bases and J gave up 7 bases, with 16 bases separating them. Germline V gives CDR1 MNHEY, CDR2 SMNVEV (reference sequence). CDR3 amino acids: CASSPNEAWNTQYF. The CDR3 DNA follows: TGTGCCAGCAGTCCGAATGAGGCCTGGAATACGCAGTATTTT.

V and J are TRBV18 and TRBJ2-5; D gene uncertain. Trimming removed 2 bases from V and 2 bases from J, with 6 bases in between. CDR3 size: 13 residues. Germline V gives CDR1 KGHSH, CDR2 LQKENI. The CDR3 here is CASSPSRQETQYF. CDR3 bases: TGTGCCAGCTCACCATCGAGACAAGAGACCCAGTACTTC.

This chain connects TRBV19 to TRBJ2-1; TRBD1 aligns across 8 bases. The CDR3 length is 16 residues. V was clipped by 4 bases and J by 4 bases; unmatched bases: 9. Per germline, CDR1 LNHDA and CDR2 SQIVND (reference sequence). The CDR3 is CASSTARDRYYNEQFF. The CDR3 region has the DNA TGTGCCAGTAGTACGGCCCGGGACAGGTATTACAATGAGCAGTTCTTC.

The chain carries TRBV15 and TRBJ1-2; the D is unclear. V lost 5 bases to trimming and J lost 8 bases, with 15 bases between them. This CDR3 contains 13 residues. Germline CDR1 LNHNV, CDR2 YYDKDF (reference sequence). The CDR3 DNA is TGTGCCACCAGCCCCAGCGGGTATTGGGGCTACACCTTC. This translates into CATSPSGYWGYTF.

The chain links TRBV2 to TRBJ2-3; 12 nucleotides agree with TRBD1. This CDR3 spans 13 amino acids. With 8 bases clipped from V and 8 bases from J, the junction kept 5 bases outside the gene matches. Germline CDR1 SNHLY, CDR2 FYNNEI. The CDR3 DNA is TGTGCCAGCGGGGGACAGGGGGCCACTACGCAGTATTTT. It yields the protein CASGGQGATTQYF.

The chain recombines TRBV6-1 with TRBJ1-5; D gene unclear. CDR1 MNHNS and CDR2 SASEGT come from the germline V gene. The V end lost 6 bases, the J end lost 6 bases, and 9 bases lay between the germline ends. The CDR3 is 12 amino acids. This chain's CDR3 is CASSQAFQPQHF. The CDR3 nucleotides read TGTGCCAGCAGCCAGGCATTTCAGCCCCAGCATTTT.

V usage is TRBV5-1 and J usage is TRBJ2-7; 9 bases match TRBD2. The CDR3 loop spans 15 amino acids. V was clipped by 4 bases and J by 2 bases; unmatched bases: 7. Germline CDR1 is SGHRS and CDR2 is YFSETQ. CDR3 sequence: CASSLTGGGAYEQYF. Written as DNA, the CDR3 is TGCGCCAGCAGCCTGACGGGCGGGGGGGCCTACGAGCAGTACTTC.

The chain carries TRBV6-1 and TRBJ1-4; possibly TRBD1 for D (6 bases). The CDR3 consists of 14 residues. Germline CDR1 reads MNHNS; CDR2 reads SASEGT. Trimming pared 7 bases from V and 7 bases from J, leaving 16 bases between. The CDR3 loop reads CASTGGRPTEKLFF. The CDR3, as DNA: TGTGCCAGCACTGGGGGCAGGCCGACTGAAAAACTGTTTTTT.

The V and J genes are TRBV21-1 and TRBJ1-1. TRBV21-1 is a pseudogene segment. CDR3 size: 15 residues. The CDR3 loop reads CASSSEYTVISEAFF. CDR3 coding DNA: TGTGCCAGCAGCTCGGAGTACACCGTTATCTCTGAAGCTTTCTTT.

The chain links TRBV4-1 to TRBJ1-2; 8 positions agree with TRBD1. CDR3 length: 15 amino acids. Germline CDR1 is MGHRA and CDR2 is YSYEKL. Losses at the gene ends were 1 base for V and 5 bases for J; bases not matched to a gene: 6. CDR3 coding DNA: TGCGCCAGCAGCCAAGGGGTACAGGGGGTATATGGCTACACCTTC. It codes for CASSQGVQGVYGYTF.

The chain has TRBV14 and TRBJ2-7, with 14 nucleotides matching TRBD2. J lost 2 bases, V lost 4 bases, and 1 base had no gene match. The CDR3 is made up of 15 amino acids. Germline CDR1 is SGHDN and CDR2 is FVKESK. CDR3 DNA sequence: TGTGCCAGCAGCCGGGGACTAGCGGGAGCCTACGAGCAGTACTTC. It specifies CASSRGLAGAYEQYF.

The chain combines TRBV5-1 with TRBJ2-5; 14 bases line up with TRBD2. V gave up 2 bases and J gave up 2 bases; unmatched junction bases: 5. The CDR3 spans 17 residues. Germline V lookup: CDR1 SGHRS, CDR2 YFSETQ. The CDR3 DNA reads as TGCGCCAGCAGCTTCCGGACTAGCGGGGGGCGTCAAGAGACCCAGTACTTC. It yields the protein CASSFRTSGGRQETQYF.

The V and J genes are TRBV7-9 and TRBJ2-1; tentatively, D is TRBD2 (5 bases). The germline V gene has CDR1 SEHNR and CDR2 FQNEAQ (reference sequence). The CDR3 has 16 amino acids. Trimming shortened V by 6 bases and J by 0 bases, and 15 bases separated the two germline ends. The DNA of the CDR3 is TGTGCCAGCAGTTCATTGCAAGGGAGCTCCTACAATGAGCAGTTCTTC. Translation gives CASSSLQGSSYNEQFF.

This sequence joins TRBV18 and TRBJ2-1; 12 nucleotides align to TRBD2. The CDR3 is 15 amino acids. Germline lookup yields CDR1 KGHSH and CDR2 LQKENI. Trimming removed 3 bases from V and 5 bases from J; junction bases left unmatched: 2. The CDR3 DNA reads TGTGCCAGCTCACCGCCTAGCGGGAGGGACAATGAGCAGTTCTTC. Its protein product is CASSPPSGRDNEQFF.

The CDR3 DNA follows: TGTGCCAGCAGCAAAGCCTGGCGCAGGGATCAAAACATTCAGTACTTC. Its protein product is CASSKAWRRDQNIQYF. V is TRBV21-1 and J is TRBJ2-4; the D segment call TRBD1 is taken from the table without a DNA check. TRBV21-1 counts as a pseudogene. The CDR3 loop spans 16 amino acids.

This clone was counted a single time. The J gene is TRBJ2-2, the V gene TRBV6-5, with D tentatively TRBD1 (5 bases). CDR1 MNHEY and CDR2 SVGAGI come from the germline V gene. The CDR3 is 16 residues long. Trimming left V 1 base short and J 0 bases short, with 9 bases between. This CDR3 is CASSYFGRANTGELFF. The CDR3 DNA reads TGTGCCAGCAGTTACTTTGGCAGGGCGAACACCGGGGAGCTGTTTTTT.

V and J are TRBV11-3 and TRBJ2-5; 10 nucleotides match TRBD1. The CDR3 has 15 residues. The J segment lost 2 bases and the V segment lost 4 bases, leaving 4 bases of the junction unmatched. Germline values: CDR1 SGHNT, CDR2 YENEEA. CDR3: CASSSGTGEQETQYF. Written as DNA, the CDR3 is TGTGCCAGCAGCTCGGGGACAGGGGAACAAGAGACCCAGTACTTC.

The chain carries TRBV5-1 and TRBJ2-1; TRBD1 matches at 12 bases. Trimming removed 4 bases from V and 7 bases from J; junction bases left unmatched: 6. CDR3 length equals 15 residues. Germline assignment: CDR1 SGHRS and CDR2 YFSETQ. The CDR3 nucleotides read TGCGCCAGCAGCCTCGGGACAGGGGGCATGAATGAGCAGTTCTTC. Translation gives CASSLGTGGMNEQFF.

The V call is TRBV28, the J call TRBJ1-5; D unresolved. CDR1 and CDR2 (germline): MDHEN, SYDVKM. Between the trimmed V and J ends, which lost 5 bases and 1 base, there was a span of 15 bases. The CDR3 sequence is 16 residues long. The CDR3 nucleotides read TGTGCCAGCAGTCTCCTCTTGGGGAGCAGCAATCAGCCCCAGCATTTT. It specifies CASSLLLGSSNQPQHF.

V usage is TRBV19 and J usage is TRBJ2-6, with D possibly matching TRBD2 (6 bases). Trimming pared 9 bases from V and 1 base from J, leaving 13 bases between. This CDR3 comprises 15 residues. CDR1 and CDR2 (germline): LNHDA, SQIVND (reference sequence). In DNA, the CDR3 is TGTGCCAGCCGATTGGAGGGGTCTGGGGCCAACGTCCTGACTTTC. Its translation: CASRLEGSGANVLTF.

The V gene is TRBV7-2, the J gene TRBJ2-4, with D possibly TRBD1 on 6 matching bases. CDR1 is SGHTA, CDR2 FQGNSA, per germline. The CDR3 contains 17 residues. V lost 5 bases and J lost 2, with 19 bases in between. The CDR3 bases are TGTGCCAGCAGCCCCCTTAGGGGGATGACCTCCAAAAACATTCAGTACTTC. Amino acids: CASSPLRGMTSKNIQYF.

This chain uses TRBV7-8 with TRBJ1-5, with D tentatively TRBD1 (6 bases). The CDR3 runs to 16 residues. V lost 3 bases, J lost 0 bases, and 12 bases lay in between. The V gene's germline CDR1 is SGHVS and CDR2 FQNEAQ. CDR3 sequence (DNA): TGTGCCAGCAGCTTCCAGGGGCTTTATAGCAATCAGCCCCAGCATTTT. This sequence encodes CASSFQGLYSNQPQHF.